Following are 11 T cell receptor beta chains from one sample sequenced in a study of OX40 agonist ivuxolimab in advanced cancers. Receptor amplification or capture employed the immunoSEQ multiplex PCR assay. TCRdb took this table from immuneACCESS and kept in-frame rearrangements with V and J called. Such tables lack part of the clones; where checked against another copy, unresolved V genes explain under half of the gap, and the rest is unexplained. This sample gives roughly 65,000 clones in total; 90% of them show up just once. About 11% of the sample is taken by the ten largest. The sample here was CD4+ or CD8+ T cells sorted from blood, taken in a trial of the OX40 agonist ivuxolimab. The receptors here all came from an adult with an advanced solid tumor such as melanoma, head and neck, liver or kidney cancer.

About this clone: This sample includes further DNA sequences coding for the same CDR3. V usage is TRBV19 and J usage is TRBJ2-5; 8 nucleotides match TRBD1. The CDR3 has 13 amino acids. The germline V gene has CDR1 LNHDA and CDR2 SQIVND (reference sequence). Trimming cost V 4 bases and J 4 bases; bases outside gene matches: 2. CDR3 amino acids: CASSRTGRETQYF. CDR3 sequence (DNA): TGTGCCAGTAGTAGGACAGGGAGAGAGACCCAGTACTTC.

This clone has only a few counts. The J gene is TRBJ1-1, the V gene TRBV7-3, with 12 bases identical to TRBD1. V was clipped by 1 base and J by 4 bases; unmatched bases: 4. CDR1 is SGHTA, CDR2 FQGTGA, per germline. CDR3 size: 16 residues. The CDR3: CASSLRGQGALTEAFF. The CDR3 DNA reads as TGTGCCAGCAGCTTAAGGGGACAGGGGGCGCTCACTGAAGCTTTCTTT.

J is TRBJ1-2 and V is TRBV6-1; the match to TRBD1 covers 7 bases. The V segment lost 7 bases and the J segment 5 bases; nucleotides outside the gene matches: 7. The CDR3 length is 13 residues. The germline gives CDR1 MNHNS, CDR2 SASEGT. In nucleotides, the CDR3 is TGTGCCAGCACTGGACAGGTTGGTTATGGCTACACCTTC. This sequence encodes CASTGQVGYGYTF.

The rearrangement links TRBV19 to TRBJ2-3; 11 bases align to TRBD2. CDR3 size: 15 residues. The junction had 7 bases not matched to a gene; V was cut back by 9 bases and J by 2 bases. CDR1 and CDR2 from the germline V gene are LNHDA and SQIVND (reference sequence). CDR3 residues: CASNLAGGFTDTQYF. CDR3 bases: TGTGCCAGCAACCTAGCGGGAGGATTCACAGATACGCAGTATTTT.

The chain links TRBV27 to TRBJ2-7; 7 positions agree with TRBD1. The germline gives CDR1 MNHEY, CDR2 SMNVEV (reference sequence). CDR3 length: 15 amino acids. J lost 9 bases, V lost 6 bases, and 17 bases had no gene match. The CDR3 DNA follows: TGTGCCAGCAGGCCTTCGACAGGGAGTGTGATTTTGCAGTACTTC. Translating gives CASRPSTGSVILQYF.

This clone was observed many times. J is TRBJ2-7 and V is TRBV4-1, with 7 bases aligning to TRBD2. The V gene end was trimmed by 2 bases and the J gene end by 4 bases; junction bases not matched to a gene: 11. Per germline, CDR1 MGHRA and CDR2 YSYEKL. The CDR3 loop spans 16 amino acids. The CDR3 nucleotides are TGCGCCAGCAGCCAAACCACGGGGGGAGTAAGGTACGAGCAGTACTTC. It specifies CASSQTTGGVRYEQYF.

CDR3 region: CASSPSGRSTEPQHF. The CDR3 nucleotides read TGTGCCAGCAGCCCCTCCGGACGGTCTACGGAGCCCCAGCATTTT. The chain carries TRBV7-2 and TRBJ1-5; D call uncertain. The V gene lost 5 bases and the J gene lost 8 bases, with 19 bases spanning the gap. The CDR3 totals 15 residues. Germline V gives CDR1 SGHTA, CDR2 FQGNSA. Full variable domain (rest looked up from reference TRBV7-2 and TRBJ1-5): GAGVSQSPSNKVTEKGKDVELRCDPISGHTALYWYRQSLGQGLEFLIYFQGNSAPDKSGLPSDRFSAERTGGSVSTLTIQRTQQEDSAVYLCASSPSGRSTEPQHFGDGTRLSIL.

This chain links TRBV6-5 with TRBJ1-5; 7 positions agree with TRBD1. The J segment lost 4 bases and the V segment lost 10 bases, leaving 7 bases of the junction unmatched. The CDR3 contains 13 residues. Germline CDR1 MNHEY, CDR2 SVGAGI. The CDR3 nucleotides are TGTGCCACTAGGGACAGTGGGAATCAGCCCCAGCATTTT. This encodes CATRDSGNQPQHF.

This chain joins TRBV10-3 and TRBJ1-2; no reliable D call. The CDR3 is 11 amino acids. Trimming removed 2 bases at V and 4 bases at J, with 2 bases between. Germline values: CDR1 ENHRY, CDR2 SYGVKD. CDR3 in amino acids: CAISESYGYTF. The CDR3, as DNA: TGTGCCATCAGTGAGAGCTATGGCTACACCTTC.

The chain is built from TRBV6-5 and TRBJ1-5; 9 bases line up with TRBD1. The CDR3 has 14 amino acids. J lost 4 bases, V lost 4 bases, and 2 bases had no gene match. Germline loops: CDR1 MNHEY, CDR2 SVGAGI. CDR3 DNA: TGTGCCAGCAGTTGGGGGACAGGGAATCAGCCCCAGCATTTT. Its protein product is CASSWGTGNQPQHF.

CDR3 in DNA: TGCGCCAGCAGCTTGGAGGCCATCAGCTCTGGAAACACCATATATTTT. The encoded protein is CASSLEAISSGNTIYF. V is TRBV5-1 and J is TRBJ1-3; D remains unclear. Germline lookup yields CDR1 SGHRS and CDR2 YFSETQ. The V gene lost 0 bases and the J gene lost 0 bases, with 10 bases spanning the gap. The CDR3 is 16 amino acids.